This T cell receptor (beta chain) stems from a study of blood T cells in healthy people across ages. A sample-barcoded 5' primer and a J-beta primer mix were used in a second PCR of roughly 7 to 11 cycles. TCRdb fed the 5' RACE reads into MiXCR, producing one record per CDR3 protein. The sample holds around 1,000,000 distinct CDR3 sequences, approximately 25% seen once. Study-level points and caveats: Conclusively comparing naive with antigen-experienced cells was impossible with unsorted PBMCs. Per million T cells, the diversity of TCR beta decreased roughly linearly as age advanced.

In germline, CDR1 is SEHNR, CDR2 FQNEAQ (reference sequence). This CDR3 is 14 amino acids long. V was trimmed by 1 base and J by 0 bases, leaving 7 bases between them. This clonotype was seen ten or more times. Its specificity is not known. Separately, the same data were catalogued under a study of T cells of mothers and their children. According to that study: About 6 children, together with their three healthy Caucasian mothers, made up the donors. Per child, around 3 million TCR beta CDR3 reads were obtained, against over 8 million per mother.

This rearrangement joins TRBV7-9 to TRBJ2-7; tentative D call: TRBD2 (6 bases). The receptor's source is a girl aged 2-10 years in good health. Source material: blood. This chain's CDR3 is CASSLDGSSYEQYF. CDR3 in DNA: TGTGCCAGCAGCTTAGACGGGAGCTCCTACGAGCAGTACTTC.